The T cell receptor beta chain under discussion was sequenced for a study of T cell responses to AZD1222 COVID-19 vaccine. Regarding the study as a whole: Once two AZD1222 doses were given, Spike-specific TCR breadth and depth went up. Repertoire sampling was restricted to post-peak T cell response timepoints.

Clones were sequenced by immunoSEQ multiplex PCR, and TCRdb holds only the in-frame ones, with some missing. The sample shows 110,000 to 150,000 clones, 80% to 90% of them seen only once. This clone was detected only once. Its antigen is currently unknown. Germline V CDR1 and CDR2: WNHNN, SYGVQD (reference sequence). V was trimmed by 6 bases and J by 4 bases, leaving 10 bases between them. The CDR3 is made up of 13 amino acids. J is TRBJ2-1 and V is TRBV10-1; D is uncertain. The source material was peripheral blood, sampled on day 0 of AZD1222 vaccination. This TCR came from an adult in good health. This chain's CDR3 is CASSPGSYNEQFF. The CDR3 DNA is TGCGCCAGCAGCCCCGGATCGTACAATGAGCAGTTCTTC.